Presented here are 3 T cell receptor beta chains from one specimen sequenced in a study of T cell changes during pregnancy in multiple sclerosis. Method: immunoSEQ multiplex PCR; TCRdb's copy keeps in-frame clones and lacks some. This sample has about 32,000 clones, with 89% found just once. Specimen: CD8+ T cells from peripheral blood mononuclear cells, collected in the second trimester of pregnancy. Every receptor here comes from a female donor with multiple sclerosis, enrolled in a pregnancy study.

V is TRBV11-2 and J is TRBJ1-2; D is perhaps TRBD1 (6 bases). CDR1 is SGHAT and CDR2 is FQNNGV in the germline V gene. This CDR3 has 17 residues. The V end was cut by 3 bases, the J end by 2 bases, with 19 bases between. Here the CDR3 reads CASSFHYSDRLNYGYTF. Here the CDR3 DNA reads TGTGCCAGCAGCTTTCACTATTCAGACAGGTTAAACTATGGCTACACCTTC.

The rearrangement uses TRBV29-1 and TRBJ2-2; maybe TRBD2 (6 bases). The V and J ends lost 2 bases and 8 bases respectively, with 9 bases between them. The CDR3 is made up of 12 amino acids. Germline CDR1 and CDR2: SQVTM and ANQGSEA. The CDR3 is CSVEPGLGELFF. The CDR3 coding sequence is TGCAGCGTTGAACCGGGACTGGGGGAGCTGTTTTTT.

This clone was observed once. This sequence joins TRBV6-1 and TRBJ1-4; TRBD1 matches 9 bases. The CDR3 runs to 14 residues. The V gene's germline CDR1 is MNHNS and CDR2 SASEGT. V trimming: 6 bases; J trimming: 4 bases; junction bases outside the gene matches: 3. The CDR3 nucleotides are TGTGCCAGCAGGGCGGGACAGGGTAATGAAAAACTGTTTTTT. Amino acid sequence: CASRAGQGNEKLFF.